Below, one T cell receptor beta chain is given with its context. These data are taken from a study of CD8 T cells in Susac syndrome. TEMRA cells were FACS-enriched, while CD8+ and CD4+ T cells were negatively isolated. RNA was extracted with the RNeasy kit, and a quantity of roughly 0.45 to 1 ug was reverse transcribed using random hexamers. TCRdb re-called the immunoSEQ multiplex PCR reads with MiXCR, one entry per CDR3 protein. The sample consists of some 120,000 distinct CDR3 sequences, around 96% of them appearing once. This receptor was identified in a human donor in good health. Sequencing used CD4+ T cells from PBMCs.

The CDR3 reads CATSREGGSYNEQFF. The CDR3 DNA sequence: TGCGCCACCTCCCGGGAAGGAGGTTCCTACAATGAGCAGTTCTTC. The chain has TRBV5-1 and TRBJ2-1; possibly TRBD2 for D (5 bases). There are 15 residues in the CDR3. Germline lookup yields CDR1 SGHRS and CDR2 YFSETQ. Trimming left V 9 bases short and J 1 base short, with 17 bases between.